This record concerns one T cell receptor (beta chain) sequence. The antigen is undetermined. The sample belongs to a study of cytomegalovirus exposure and HLA in healthy donors. Points from the study as a whole: The authors judged a highly shared variant cluster likely a sequencing artifact. Fewer N-insertions (relative to the roughly 730-donor mean) were reportedly seen in an Asian-associated ancestry cluster in a later analysis. Later analysis showed TCR association rates varying by HLA locus, highest for DRB1 and lowest for HLA-C.

From germline, CDR1 is MNHEY and CDR2 SVGAGI. The length of the CDR3 is 14 residues. After removal of 0 bases from V and 10 bases from J, the junction contained 7 bases not matched to a gene. The PCR made use of 60 Vbeta and 13 Jbeta primers. Clones were sequenced by immunoSEQ multiplex PCR, and TCRdb holds only the in-frame ones, with some missing. The table has about 120,000 clones, around three quarters seen once; the top ten hold 4% to 5.5%. Donors were nominally healthy when sampled, though unrecorded immune exposures were likely. The genes are TRBV6-5 and TRBJ1-1, with TRBD1 matching 8 bases. This sequence originates from a man aged 30 to 39 in good health and CMV-seropositive. The specimen sequenced was PBMCs. The CDR3 sequence: CASSYSGQAGVAFF. CDR3 coding DNA: TGTGCCAGCAGTTACTCGGGACAGGCCGGGGTAGCTTTCTTT.